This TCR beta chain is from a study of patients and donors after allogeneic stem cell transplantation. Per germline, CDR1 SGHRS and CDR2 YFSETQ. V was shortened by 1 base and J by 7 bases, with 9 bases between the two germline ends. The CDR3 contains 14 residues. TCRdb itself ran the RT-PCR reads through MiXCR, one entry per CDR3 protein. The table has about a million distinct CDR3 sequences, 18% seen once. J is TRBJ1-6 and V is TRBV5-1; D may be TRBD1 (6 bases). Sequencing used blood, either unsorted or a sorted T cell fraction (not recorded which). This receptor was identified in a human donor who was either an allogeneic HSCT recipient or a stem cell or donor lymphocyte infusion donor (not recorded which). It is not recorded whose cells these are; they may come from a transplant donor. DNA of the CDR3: TGCGCCAGCAGCTTGTCAGGGGCGAATTCACCCCTCCACTTT. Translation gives CASSLSGANSPLHF. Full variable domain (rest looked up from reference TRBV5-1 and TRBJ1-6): KAGVTQTPRYLIKTRGQQVTLSCSPISGHRSVSWYQQTPGQGLQFLFEYFSETQRNKGNFPGRFSGRQFSNSRSEMNVSTLELGDSALYLCASSLSGANSPLHFGNGTRLTVT.